This TCR beta chain was captured by sequencing in a study of vaccination effects on CD4 cells after COVID-19. TCRdb keeps only in-frame clones here, not all; method: immunoSEQ multiplex PCR. The table has tens of thousands of clones, approximately 73% seen once. Cells that had been cultured for 10 days were the source of isolated CD4+ T cells. The germline gives CDR1 SGHRS, CDR2 YFSETQ. Trimming cost V 7 bases and J 0 bases; bases outside gene matches: 9. This CDR3 region has 16 residues. Of note for this clone: Its antigen is as yet unknown.

The sequencing here drew on CD4+ T cells from PBMCs cultured without peptide, taken before COVID-19 vaccination. J is TRBJ2-1 and V is TRBV5-1, with TRBD2 matching 8 bases. This TCR came from a human donor who received a COVID-19 vaccine. This CDR3 reads CASSERGTSSYNEQFF. The CDR3 region has the DNA TGCGCCAGCTCCGAGCGGGGGACGAGCTCCTACAATGAGCAGTTCTTC.